This T cell receptor (beta chain) was found in a study of low-dose radiotherapy and immunotherapy resistance in tumors. TRAV and TRBV primers primed cDNA for both TCRalpha and TCRbeta. Over about 18 PCR cycles, TCRs were amplified from a constant-region primer and V-primer adapter. One entry per CDR3 protein results from TCRdb running MiXCR on the reads. The sample shows roughly 100,000 distinct CDR3 sequences, about 20% of them seen only once. Time point: after trial treatment. Sample treatment: LDRT plus nivolumab, ipilimumab, low-dose cyclophosphamide and aspirin (RACIN trial). This clonotype was seen many times. The clonotype was recovered from a female donor with ovarian cancer. The material was PBMCs, obtained after low-dose radiotherapy plus immunotherapy.

CDR3 region: CASSSPTGGLSGELFF. DNA of the CDR3: TGTGCCAGCAGTTCCCCTACGGGGGGACTGTCCGGGGAGCTGTTTTTT. The chain links TRBV12-3 or TRBV12-4 to TRBJ2-2, with 7 bases matching TRBD2. The J segment lost 6 bases and the V segment lost 4 bases, leaving 11 bases of the junction unmatched. The CDR3 extends over 16 amino acids.